This T cell receptor beta chain was sequenced during a study of Ad26.COV2.S vaccination and SARS-CoV-2 variants. Background on the study: By the intramuscular route, Ad26.COV2.S was given once, or twice 56 days apart. Whole-study findings and limits: Reported post-vaccination CD8+ and CD4+ T cell responses to spike showed substantial breadth.

Treatment noted: about 20 received Ad26.COV2.S at low or high dose, single or two shots; about 5 received placebo; per-sample allocation not given. The samples date from day 63 after the first vaccine or placebo injection. The donor was a Boston adult aged 18-55 years. What was given as vaccine was an Ad26 vector encoding Wuhan-strain SARS-CoV-2 spike. The method was immunoSEQ multiplex PCR; TCRdb's version includes in-frame clones alone and lacks a portion of them. The sample yields about 460,000 clones, 89% seen once. With respect to this clone: Its target is not known.

The sample was peripheral blood, taken in a trial of Ad26.COV2.S vaccine versus placebo. The TCR was taken from a person aged 18 to 59 who received the Ad26.COV2.S COVID-19 vaccine or a placebo.

CDR3 bases: TGTGCCAGCAGCTTACGGGGGGAGAACACTGAAGCTTTCTTT. It translates to CASSLRGENTEAFF. This chain uses TRBV7-9 with TRBJ1-1; D perhaps matches TRBD1 (5 bases). CDR3 length equals 14 residues. The germline V gene encodes CDR1 SEHNR and CDR2 FQNEAQ (reference sequence). V lost 2 bases and J 1 base, leaving 8 bases between the germline ends. The full variable domain, rest sourced from reference TRBV7-9 and TRBJ1-1, is DTGVSQNPRHKITKRGQNVTFRCDPISEHNRLYWYRQTLGQGPEFLTYFQNEAQLEKSRLLSDRFSAERPKGSFSTLEIQRTEQGDSAMYLCASSLRGENTEAFFGQGTRLTVV.